This T cell receptor beta chain derives from a study of vaccination effects on CD4 cells after COVID-19. Study as a whole: Of the BNT162b2 and mRNA-1273 vaccines, participants received two doses of one or the other.

CD4+ T cell isolation took place after 10 days of culture. Sequencing was performed with immunoSEQ multiplex PCR; in TCRdb, only in-frame clones are kept and a portion is missing. The table lists about 74,000 clones, approximately 80% of them singletons, with over 2% in the top ten. Broader study findings: Long after vaccination, the clones induced by infection and by vaccine shrank markedly in size.

About this clone: The target antigen is unknown.

Germline-derived CDR1 and CDR2 are MDHEN and SYDVKM. V gave up 3 bases and J gave up 4 bases, with 12 bases separating them. The CDR3 spans 14 residues. This TCR was recovered from a human donor who received a COVID-19 vaccine. Material: CD4+ T cells from PBMCs cultured without peptide, obtained before COVID-19 vaccination. The genes are TRBV28 and TRBJ1-2; unclear D gene. This CDR3 reads CASSFARTTYGYTF. CDR3 nucleotide sequence: TGTGCCAGCAGTTTCGCGAGAACTACCTATGGCTACACCTTC.